The 14 T cell receptor beta chains reported below all come from one sample, sequenced in a study of blood T cell repertoires in COVID-19. The method was immunoSEQ multiplex PCR; TCRdb's version includes in-frame clones alone and lacks a portion of them. The profile shows approximately 340,000 clones, approximately 90% of them singletons. The specimen was PBMCs or T cells enriched from blood (not recorded which). Source of these receptors: a woman between 35 and 50 years old who had been exposed to COVID-19.

The J gene is TRBJ1-2, the V gene TRBV10-3, with D perhaps TRBD1 (6 bases). Trimming pared 4 bases from V and 6 bases from J, leaving 15 bases between. The CDR3 contains 14 residues. Germline lookup yields CDR1 ENHRY and CDR2 SYGVKD. The CDR3 loop reads CAISASVAGDGYTF. The CDR3 DNA reads TGTGCCATCAGTGCATCAGTGGCAGGGGATGGCTACACCTTC.

This chain links TRBV7-2 with TRBJ1-3, with TRBD1 as a possible D gene (5 bases). The V and J ends lost 1 base and 9 bases respectively, with 13 bases between them. The CDR3 runs to 14 residues. Germline V gives CDR1 SGHTA, CDR2 FQGNSA. In nucleotides, the CDR3 is TGTGCCAGCAGCTTAGTCGGCCAGGGTGGCACCATATATTTT. Residues: CASSLVGQGGTIYF.

This clone was seen a handful of times. The gene calls are TRBV18 and TRBJ1-3; D not certain. Trimming removed 3 bases from V and 2 bases from J, with 17 bases in between. Germline lookup yields CDR1 KGHSH and CDR2 LQKENI. This CDR3 is built from 17 residues. As DNA, the CDR3 is TGTGCCAGCTCACCCGTCTCGGGGAGGAAACCTGGAAACACCATATATTTT. This translates into CASSPVSGRKPGNTIYF. The full variable domain, with the rest looked up from reference TRBV18 and TRBJ1-3, is NAGVMQNPRHLVRRRGQEARLRCSPMKGHSHVYWYRQLPEEGLKFMVYLQKENIIDESGMPKERFSAEFPKEGPSILRIQQVVRGDSAAYFCASSPVSGRKPGNTIYFGEGSWLTVV.

This sequence joins TRBV7-2 and TRBJ1-5; 8 nucleotides agree with TRBD1. The CDR3 extends over 14 amino acids. Germline-derived CDR1 and CDR2 are SGHTA and FQGNSA. The V segment lost 3 bases and the J segment 5 bases; nucleotides outside the gene matches: 3. In DNA form, the CDR3 reads TGTGCCAGCAGCTTGACAGGGGCGGATCAGCCCCAGCATTTT. It encodes CASSLTGADQPQHF.

This chain uses TRBV4-3 with TRBJ2-3; a weak D match, TRBD1 (6 bases). The CDR3 is 15 residues long. Trimming stripped 0 bases from V and 2 bases from J, with 9 bases between. CDR1 and CDR2 (germline): LGHNA, YSLEER. CDR3 region: CASSQEGDNTDTQYF. The CDR3 DNA reads as TGCGCCAGCAGCCAAGAAGGGGACAACACAGATACGCAGTATTTT.

This clone was counted once. V is TRBV19 and J is TRBJ1-2, with 7 bases matching TRBD1. V was pared by 7 bases and J by 0 bases, with 5 bases of the junction left unmatched. The CDR3 length is 14 residues. The germline CDR1 and CDR2 sequences are LNHDA and SQIVND (reference sequence). The CDR3, as DNA: TGTGCCAGTACTTTCGGGACAGCTAACTATGGCTACACCTTC. Translating gives CASTFGTANYGYTF.

The chain is built from TRBV5-1 and TRBJ1-2; 10 nucleotides match TRBD1. The length of the CDR3 is 16 residues. CDR1 and CDR2 (germline): SGHRS, YFSETQ. V shed 0 bases and J 2 bases; nucleotides not matched to a gene: 4. CDR3 region: CASSLEPGQGNYGYTF. The CDR3 DNA sequence: TGCGCCAGCAGCTTGGAACCGGGACAGGGGAACTATGGCTACACCTTC.

This clone was seen only a few times. The CDR3 loop is CASSHAVGANTGELFF. DNA of the CDR3: TGTGCCAGCAGCCACGCCGTGGGAGCGAACACCGGGGAGCTGTTTTTT. The J gene is TRBJ2-2, the V gene TRBV7-2; tentative D call: TRBD2 (5 bases). Trimming stripped 5 bases from V and 0 bases from J, with 13 bases between. From germline, CDR1 is SGHTA and CDR2 FQGNSA. The CDR3 totals 16 residues.

This clone has only one observation. J is TRBJ1-3 and V is TRBV29-1; no definite D call. The V end lost 4 bases, the J end lost 1 base, and 14 bases lay between the germline ends. The CDR3 has 15 residues. Germline V lookup: CDR1 SQVTM, CDR2 ANQGSEA. The CDR3 spells CSVGERRPSGNTIYF. DNA of the CDR3: TGCAGCGTTGGGGAGCGCCGGCCTTCTGGAAACACCATATATTTT.

A remark on this clone: This sample includes further DNA sequences coding for the same CDR3. The V gene is TRBV20-1, the J gene TRBJ1-2, with D perhaps TRBD1 (5 bases). The CDR3 covers 11 residues. Germline V CDR1 and CDR2: DFQATT, SNEGSKA (reference sequence). V was pared by 2 bases and J by 4 bases, with 5 bases between. The CDR3 bases are TGCAGTGCTAGACAGGGCTATGGCTACACCTTC. Translating it yields CSARQGYGYTF.

Here the CDR3 DNA reads TGTGCCAGCAGCGTCGGCTCCCAGCGGGAGCGAACCTACAATGAGCAGTTCTTC. It translates to CASSVGSQRERTYNEQFF. The chain has TRBV9 and TRBJ2-1, with 8 bases aligning to TRBD2. The V segment lost 2 bases and the J segment 2 bases; nucleotides outside the gene matches: 12. This CDR3 region has 18 residues. Germline loops: CDR1 SGDLS, CDR2 YYNGEE.

J is TRBJ1-6 and V is TRBV30, with D maybe TRBD1 (5 bases). The V end was cut by 0 bases, the J end by 9 bases, with 18 bases between. CDR1 and CDR2 (germline): GTSNPN, SVGIG (reference sequence). The CDR3 contains 16 residues. In nucleotides, the CDR3 is TGTGCCTGGAGTGTAATGCACCCCAAGGGGTTTTCACCCCTCCACTTT. Its protein is CAWSVMHPKGFSPLHF. Supplemented by reference TRBV30 and TRBJ1-6, the full variable domain reads SQTIHQWPATLVQPVGSPLSLECTVEGTSNPNLYWYRQAAGRGLQLLFYSVGIGQISSEVPQNLSASRPQDRQFILSSKKLLLSDSGFYLCAWSVMHPKGFSPLHFGNGTRLTVT.

The rearrangement links TRBV6-5 to TRBJ1-2, with no clear D. V was pared by 5 bases and J by 7 bases, with 17 bases between. Germline V gene data show CDR1 as MNHEY and CDR2 as SVGAGI. The CDR3 has 14 amino acids. CDR3 in amino acids: CASSRTRETSGYTF. The CDR3 DNA reads as TGTGCCAGCAGTCGTACCCGGGAGACAAGTGGCTACACCTTC.

V usage is TRBV12-3 or TRBV12-4 and J usage is TRBJ1-3, with D unresolved. The CDR3 extends over 13 amino acids. The V and J ends lost 1 base and 4 bases respectively, with 5 bases between them. The CDR3 sequence: CASSLVRGNTIYF. For the CDR3, the DNA is TGTGCCAGCAGTTTAGTGAGGGGAAACACCATATATTTT.